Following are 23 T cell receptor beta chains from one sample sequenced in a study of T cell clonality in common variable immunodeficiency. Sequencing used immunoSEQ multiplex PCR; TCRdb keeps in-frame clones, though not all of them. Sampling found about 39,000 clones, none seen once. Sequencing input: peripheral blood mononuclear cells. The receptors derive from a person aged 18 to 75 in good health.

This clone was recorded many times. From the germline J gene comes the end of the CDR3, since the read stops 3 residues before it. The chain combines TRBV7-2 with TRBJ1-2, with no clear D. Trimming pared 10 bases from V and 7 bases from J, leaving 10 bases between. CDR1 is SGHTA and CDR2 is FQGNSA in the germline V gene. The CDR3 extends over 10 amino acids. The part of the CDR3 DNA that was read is TGTGCCACGGGTGGCTCTGGC. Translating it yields CATGGSG. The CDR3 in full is CATGGSGYTF.

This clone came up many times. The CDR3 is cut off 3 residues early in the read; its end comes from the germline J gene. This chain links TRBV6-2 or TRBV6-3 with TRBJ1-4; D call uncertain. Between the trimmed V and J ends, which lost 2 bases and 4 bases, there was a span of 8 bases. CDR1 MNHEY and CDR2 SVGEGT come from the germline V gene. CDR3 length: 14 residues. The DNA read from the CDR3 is TGTGCCAGCAGTTACCGGCGGTTTAATGAAAAA. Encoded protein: CASSYRRFNEK. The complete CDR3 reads CASSYRRFNEKLFF.

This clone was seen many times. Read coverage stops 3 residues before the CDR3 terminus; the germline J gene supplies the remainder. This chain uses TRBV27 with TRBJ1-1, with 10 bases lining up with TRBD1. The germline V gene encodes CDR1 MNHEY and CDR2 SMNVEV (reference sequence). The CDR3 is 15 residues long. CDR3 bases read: TGTGCCAGCAGTCCACATTCGACAGGGGGCGCGACA. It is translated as CASSPHSTGGAT. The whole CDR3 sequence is CASSPHSTGGATAFF.

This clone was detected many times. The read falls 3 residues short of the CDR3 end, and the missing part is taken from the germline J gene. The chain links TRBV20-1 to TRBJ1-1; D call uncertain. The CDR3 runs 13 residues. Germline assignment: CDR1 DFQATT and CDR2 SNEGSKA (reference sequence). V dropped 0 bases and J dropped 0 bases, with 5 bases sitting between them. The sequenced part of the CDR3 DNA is TGCAGTGCTAGAGAATCGGTGAACACTGAA. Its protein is CSARESVNTE. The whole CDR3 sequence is CSARESVNTEAFF.

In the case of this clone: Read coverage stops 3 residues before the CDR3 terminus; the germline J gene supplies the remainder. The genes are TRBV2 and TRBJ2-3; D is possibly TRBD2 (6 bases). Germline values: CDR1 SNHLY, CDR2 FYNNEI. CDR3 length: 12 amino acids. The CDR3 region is CASRGGGETQYF. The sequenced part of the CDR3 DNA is TGTGCCAGCAGGGGGGGTGGCGAGACG.

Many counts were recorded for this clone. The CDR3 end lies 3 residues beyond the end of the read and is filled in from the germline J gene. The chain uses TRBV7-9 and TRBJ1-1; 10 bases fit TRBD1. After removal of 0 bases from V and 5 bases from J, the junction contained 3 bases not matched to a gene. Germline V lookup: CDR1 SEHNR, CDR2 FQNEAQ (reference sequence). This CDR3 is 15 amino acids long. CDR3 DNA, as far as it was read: TGTGCCAGCAGCTTAGCGGGACAGGGGTGGACTGAA. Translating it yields CASSLAGQGWTE. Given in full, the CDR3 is CASSLAGQGWTEAFF.

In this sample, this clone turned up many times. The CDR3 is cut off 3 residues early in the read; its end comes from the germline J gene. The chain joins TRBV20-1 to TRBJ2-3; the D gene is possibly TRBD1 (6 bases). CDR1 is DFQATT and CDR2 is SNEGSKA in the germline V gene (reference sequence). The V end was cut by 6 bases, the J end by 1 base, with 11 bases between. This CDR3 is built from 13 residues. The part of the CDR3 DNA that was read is TGCAGTGCCCATCACAGGGGCACAGATACG. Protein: CSAHHRGTDT. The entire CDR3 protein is CSAHHRGTDTQYF.

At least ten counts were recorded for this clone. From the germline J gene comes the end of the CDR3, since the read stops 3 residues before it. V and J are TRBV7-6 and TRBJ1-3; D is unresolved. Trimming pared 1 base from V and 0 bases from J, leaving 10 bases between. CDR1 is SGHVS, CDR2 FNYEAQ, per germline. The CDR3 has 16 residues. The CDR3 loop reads CASSLVRSGSGNTIYF. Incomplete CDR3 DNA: TGTGCCAGCAGCTTAGTTCGTTCAGGCTCTGGAAACACC. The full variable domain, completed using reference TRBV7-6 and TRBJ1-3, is GAGVSQSPRYKVTKRGQDVALRCDPISGHVSLYWYRQALGQGPEFLTYFNYEAQQDKSGLPNDRFSAERPEGSISTLTIQRTEQRDSAMYRCASSLVRSGSGNTIYFGEGSWLTVV.

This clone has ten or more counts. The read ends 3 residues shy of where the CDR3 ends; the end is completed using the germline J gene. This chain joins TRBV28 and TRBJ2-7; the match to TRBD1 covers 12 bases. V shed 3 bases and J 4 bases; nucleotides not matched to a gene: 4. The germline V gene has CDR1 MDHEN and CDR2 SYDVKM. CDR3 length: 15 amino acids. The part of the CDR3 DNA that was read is TGTGCCAGCAGTTTTTGGGACAGGGGGCCTTACGAG. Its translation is CASSFWDRGPYE. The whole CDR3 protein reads CASSFWDRGPYEQYF.

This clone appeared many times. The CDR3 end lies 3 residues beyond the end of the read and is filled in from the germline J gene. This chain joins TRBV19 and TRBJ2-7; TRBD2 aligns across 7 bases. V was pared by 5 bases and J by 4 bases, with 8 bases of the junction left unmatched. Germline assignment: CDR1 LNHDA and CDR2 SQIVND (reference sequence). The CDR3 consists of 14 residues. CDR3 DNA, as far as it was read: TGTGCCAGTAGTGGGAGGGGCCTTGCATACGAG. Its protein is CASSGRGLAYE. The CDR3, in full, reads CASSGRGLAYEQYF.

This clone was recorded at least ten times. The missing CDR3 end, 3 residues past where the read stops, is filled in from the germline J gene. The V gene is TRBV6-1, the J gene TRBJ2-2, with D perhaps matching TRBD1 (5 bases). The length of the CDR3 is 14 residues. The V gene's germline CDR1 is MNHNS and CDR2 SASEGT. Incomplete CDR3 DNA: TGTGCCAGCAGTGAGGGGCAGGAAAATTCACCG. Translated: CASSEGQENSP. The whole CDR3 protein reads CASSEGQENSPLFF.

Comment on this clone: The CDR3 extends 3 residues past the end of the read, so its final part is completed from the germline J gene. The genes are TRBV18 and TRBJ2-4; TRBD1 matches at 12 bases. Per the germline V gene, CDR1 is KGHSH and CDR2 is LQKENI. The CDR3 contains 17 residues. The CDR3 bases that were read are TGTGCCAGCTCACTCTCCGGGACAGGGGGCGCGTTGTATGGT. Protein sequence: CASSLSGTGGALYG. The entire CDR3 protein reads CASSLSGTGGALYGQYF.

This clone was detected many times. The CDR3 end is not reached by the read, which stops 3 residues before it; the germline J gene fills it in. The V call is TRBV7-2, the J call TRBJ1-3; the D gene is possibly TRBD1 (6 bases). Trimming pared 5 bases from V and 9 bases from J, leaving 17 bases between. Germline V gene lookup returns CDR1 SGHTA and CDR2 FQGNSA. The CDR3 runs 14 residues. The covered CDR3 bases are TGTGCCAGCAGCCCGAGGGGGGGGGCCGGCACC. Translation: CASSPRGGAGT. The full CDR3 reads CASSPRGGAGTIYF.

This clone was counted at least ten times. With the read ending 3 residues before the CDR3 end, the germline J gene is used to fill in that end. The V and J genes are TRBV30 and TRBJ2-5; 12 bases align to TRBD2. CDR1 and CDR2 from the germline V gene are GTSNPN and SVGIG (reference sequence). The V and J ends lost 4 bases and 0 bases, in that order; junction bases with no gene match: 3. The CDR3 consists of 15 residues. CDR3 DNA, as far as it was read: TGTGCCTGGACTGGACTAGCGGGGCACCAAGAGACC. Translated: CAWTGLAGHQET. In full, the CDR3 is CAWTGLAGHQETQYF.

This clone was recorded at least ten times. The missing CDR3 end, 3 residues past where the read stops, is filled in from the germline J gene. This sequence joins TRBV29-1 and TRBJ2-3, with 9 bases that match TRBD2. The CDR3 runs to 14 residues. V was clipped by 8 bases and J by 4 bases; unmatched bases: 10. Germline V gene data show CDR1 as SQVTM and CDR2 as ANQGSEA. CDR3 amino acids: CSTRLAEWADTQYF. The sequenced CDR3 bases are TGCAGCACCCGACTAGCGGAATGGGCAGATACG.

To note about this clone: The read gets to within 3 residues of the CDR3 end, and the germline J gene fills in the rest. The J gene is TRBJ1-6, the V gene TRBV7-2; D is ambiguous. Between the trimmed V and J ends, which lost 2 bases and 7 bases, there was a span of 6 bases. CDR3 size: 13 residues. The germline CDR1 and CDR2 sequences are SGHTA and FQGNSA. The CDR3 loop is CASSLQENSPLHF. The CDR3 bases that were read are TGTGCCAGCAGCTTACAGGAAAATTCACCC.

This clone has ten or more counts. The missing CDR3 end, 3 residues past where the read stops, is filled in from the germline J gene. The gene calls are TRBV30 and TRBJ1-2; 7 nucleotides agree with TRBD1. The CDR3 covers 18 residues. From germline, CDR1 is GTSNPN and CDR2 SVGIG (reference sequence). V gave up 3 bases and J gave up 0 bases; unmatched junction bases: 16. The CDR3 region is CAWRDLRDSALTNYGYTF. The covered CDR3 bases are TGTGCCTGGAGAGACCTCCGGGACAGTGCCCTAACTAACTATGGC.

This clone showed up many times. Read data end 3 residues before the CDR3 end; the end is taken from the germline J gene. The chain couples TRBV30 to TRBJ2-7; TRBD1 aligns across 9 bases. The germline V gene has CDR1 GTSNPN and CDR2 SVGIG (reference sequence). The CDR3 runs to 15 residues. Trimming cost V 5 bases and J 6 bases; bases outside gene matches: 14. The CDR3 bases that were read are TGTGCCTGGGCCCATTCCGGGACAGGGATTCGCGAG. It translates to CAWAHSGTGIRE. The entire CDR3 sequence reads CAWAHSGTGIREQYF.

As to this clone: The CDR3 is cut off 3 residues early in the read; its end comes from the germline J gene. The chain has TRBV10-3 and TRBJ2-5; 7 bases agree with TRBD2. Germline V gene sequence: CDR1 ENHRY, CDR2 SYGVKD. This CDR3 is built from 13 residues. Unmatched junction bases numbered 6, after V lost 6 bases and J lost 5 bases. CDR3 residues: CAIRGDGGETQYF. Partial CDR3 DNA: TGTGCCATCAGGGGGGACGGGGGGGAGACC.

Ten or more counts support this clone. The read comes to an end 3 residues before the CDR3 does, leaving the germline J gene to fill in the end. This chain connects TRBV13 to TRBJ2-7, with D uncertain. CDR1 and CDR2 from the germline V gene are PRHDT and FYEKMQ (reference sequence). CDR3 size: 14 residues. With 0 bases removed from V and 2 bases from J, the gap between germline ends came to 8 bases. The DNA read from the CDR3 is TGTGCCAGCAGCTTAGGAAGGTCCGCCTACGAG. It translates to CASSLGRSAYE. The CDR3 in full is CASSLGRSAYEQYF.

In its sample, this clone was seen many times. The CDR3 loop reads CASSRNQGARLRYEPQHF. CDR3 DNA (partial): TGTGCCAGCTCACGCAACCAGGGGGCGCGATTAAGATATGAGCCC. The V call is TRBV18, the J call TRBJ1-5; 8 bases line up with TRBD1. The CDR3 goes on 3 residues after the read ends, and that part is filled in from the germline J gene. V lost 4 bases, J lost 8 bases, and 19 bases stayed unmatched. Germline V gene lookup returns CDR1 KGHSH and CDR2 LQKENI. This CDR3 spans 18 amino acids.

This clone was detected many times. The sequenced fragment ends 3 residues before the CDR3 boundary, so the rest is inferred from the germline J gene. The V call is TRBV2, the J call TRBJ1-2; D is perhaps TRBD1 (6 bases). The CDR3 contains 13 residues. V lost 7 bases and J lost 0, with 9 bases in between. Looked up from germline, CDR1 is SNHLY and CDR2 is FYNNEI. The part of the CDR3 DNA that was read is TGTGCCAGCATCACAGGGACTAACTATGGC. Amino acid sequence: CASITGTNYG. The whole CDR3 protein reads CASITGTNYGYTF. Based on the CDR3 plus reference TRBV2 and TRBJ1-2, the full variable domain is EPEVTQTPSHQVTQMGQEVILRCVPISNHLYFYWYRQILGQKVEFLVSFYNNEISEKSEIFDDQFSVERPDGSNFTLKIRSTKLEDSAMYFCASITGTNYGYTFGSGTRLTVV.

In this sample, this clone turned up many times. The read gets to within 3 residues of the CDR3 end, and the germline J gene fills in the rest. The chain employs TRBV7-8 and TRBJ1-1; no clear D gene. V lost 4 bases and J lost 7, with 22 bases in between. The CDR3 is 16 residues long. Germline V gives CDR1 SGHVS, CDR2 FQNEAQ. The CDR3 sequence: CASSSTFRRAKLEAFF. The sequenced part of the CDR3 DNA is TGTGCCAGCAGCTCGACCTTCCGAAGGGCCAAACTTGAA.